A single sample gave rise to the 22 T cell receptor beta chains below, sequenced in a study of blood T cell repertoires in COVID-19. Profiled with immunoSEQ multiplex PCR; TCRdb holds only in-frame clones, not every one. The sample contains some 120,000 clones, just over 75% of which appear only once. The specimen sequenced was peripheral blood. The receptors shown here come from a human donor in a cohort sampled during active COVID-19.

This clone has just a few counts. The sample contains more than one DNA sequence encoding this CDR3. The gene calls are TRBV4-1 and TRBJ2-7; 10 bases fit TRBD1. Looked up from germline, CDR1 is MGHRA and CDR2 is YSYEKL. CDR3 length: 15 residues. V was pared by 1 base and J by 0 bases, with 0 bases of the junction left unmatched. The CDR3 coding sequence is TGCGCCAGCAGCCAAGGGACAGGGGGCTCCTACGAGCAGTACTTC. Its protein is CASSQGTGGSYEQYF.

This clone has a handful of counts. The chain has TRBV5-4 and TRBJ1-1; 9 bases map to TRBD1. The CDR3 spans 16 residues. J lost 0 bases, V lost 5 bases, and 8 bases had no gene match. The germline gives CDR1 SGHNT, CDR2 YYREEE (reference sequence). This CDR3 is CASRPWGQGVNTEAFF. CDR3 sequence (DNA): TGTGCCAGCAGACCTTGGGGACAGGGAGTGAACACTGAAGCTTTCTTT.

This rearrangement joins TRBV21-1 to TRBJ2-7; the D call in the table, TRBD1, was not verified against the DNA. TRBV21-1 is annotated as a pseudogene. The CDR3 length is 13 residues. The DNA of the CDR3 is TGTGCCAGCAGCAAAGGGACAGTCCCACAGCAGTACTTC. It translates to CASSKGTVPQQYF.

This clone was detected only once. This rearrangement joins TRBV5-1 to TRBJ1-6; D ambiguous. The ends were cut back, 0 bases at V and 5 bases at J, with 6 bases in the middle. Germline CDR1 and CDR2: SGHRS and YFSETQ. The CDR3 covers 14 residues. The CDR3 is CASSLVADNSPLHF. For the CDR3, the DNA is TGCGCCAGCAGCTTGGTGGCAGATAATTCACCCCTCCACTTT.

This clone was detected only once. The rearrangement joins TRBV18 to TRBJ2-7, with 7 bases fitting TRBD1. CDR1 is KGHSH, CDR2 LQKENI, per germline. With V trimmed by 2 bases and J by 2 bases, 3 bases remained unmatched. This CDR3 region has 14 residues. The CDR3 spells CASSPRTGAYEQYF. CDR3 DNA sequence: TGTGCCAGCTCACCAAGGACAGGAGCCTACGAGCAGTACTTC.

The chain recombines TRBV18 with TRBJ2-3; 7 nucleotides align to TRBD1. The CDR3 sequence is 16 residues long. The junction had 7 bases not matched to a gene; V was cut back by 1 base and J by 3 bases. Germline V lookup: CDR1 KGHSH, CDR2 LQKENI. For the CDR3, the DNA is TGTGCCAGCTCACCACGGACAGGCGATTTAACAGATACGCAGTATTTT. It codes for CASSPRTGDLTDTQYF.

The V call is TRBV5-1, the J call TRBJ2-2; 14 bases match TRBD2. The germline V gene encodes CDR1 SGHRS and CDR2 YFSETQ. CDR3 length: 17 residues. The trim removed 4 bases at V and 2 bases at J, leaving 4 bases unmatched. CDR3 DNA sequence: TGCGCCAGCAGCCCGGGACTAGCGGGGGCAAACACCGGGGAGCTGTTTTTT. It is translated as CASSPGLAGANTGELFF. Based on the CDR3 plus reference TRBV5-1 and TRBJ2-2, the full variable domain is KAGVTQTPRYLIKTRGQQVTLSCSPISGHRSVSWYQQTPGQGLQFLFEYFSETQRNKGNFPGRFSGRQFSNSRSEMNVSTLELGDSALYLCASSPGLAGANTGELFFGEGSRLTVL.

The J gene is TRBJ1-1, the V gene TRBV27; 9 bases agree with TRBD1. V was clipped by 0 bases and J by 4 bases; unmatched bases: 12. CDR3 length equals 18 residues. The V gene's germline CDR1 is MNHEY and CDR2 SMNVEV (reference sequence). CDR3: CASSLSGWGTGKVTEAFF. Written as DNA, the CDR3 is TGTGCCAGCAGTTTATCTGGGTGGGGGACAGGGAAGGTCACTGAAGCTTTCTTT.

This clone was seen only a few times. The chain recombines TRBV21-1 with TRBJ1-5; TRBD1, as called in the table, went unchecked against the DNA. TRBV21-1 is tagged as a pseudogene. The CDR3 length is 11 residues. The CDR3 sequence is CASSQGENQHF. CDR3 DNA sequence: TGTGCCAGCAGCCAGGGTGAGAACCAGCATTTT.

The chain has TRBV7-3 and TRBJ2-6; 8 bases are a match to TRBD2. The CDR3 extends over 17 amino acids. From germline, CDR1 is SGHTA and CDR2 FQGTGA. The V gene end was trimmed by 5 bases and the J gene end by 2 bases; junction bases not matched to a gene: 8. The CDR3 reads CASSKQAGVPGANVLTF. The CDR3 DNA reads TGTGCCAGCAGCAAACAAGCGGGGGTCCCTGGGGCCAACGTCCTGACTTTC.

This clone turned up a few times. This CDR3 is CAWGQNNSPLHF. The CDR3 DNA reads TGTGCCTGGGGACAGAATAATTCACCCCTCCACTTT. V and J are TRBV30 and TRBJ1-6, with D perhaps matching TRBD1 (6 bases). Trimming cost V 5 bases and J 5 bases, with 7 bases left between them. This CDR3 has 12 residues. Germline V lookup: CDR1 GTSNPN, CDR2 SVGIG (reference sequence).

A single count supports this clone. V usage is TRBV7-3 and J usage is TRBJ2-2; TRBD1 matches at 7 bases. The V gene's germline CDR1 is SGHTA and CDR2 FQGTGA. The CDR3 loop spans 15 amino acids. The junction had 1 base not matched to a gene; V was cut back by 2 bases and J by 1 base. CDR3 bases: TGTGCCAGCAGCTTAGCAGGGGGGAACACCGGGGAGCTGTTTTTT. Its protein product is CASSLAGGNTGELFF.

The chain has TRBV24-1 and TRBJ2-3; 8 bases line up with TRBD1. After removal of 5 bases from V and 2 bases from J, the junction contained 11 bases not matched to a gene. This CDR3 spans 17 amino acids. The germline V gene encodes CDR1 KGHDR and CDR2 SFDVKD. The CDR3 sequence: CATSAGGVLTTTDTQYF. As DNA, the CDR3 is TGTGCCACCAGTGCAGGGGGCGTTTTAACTACCACAGATACGCAGTATTTT.

The chain combines TRBV20-1 with TRBJ2-5; D call uncertain. Germline V gene sequence: CDR1 DFQATT, CDR2 SNEGSKA (reference sequence). V was clipped by 6 bases and J by 5 bases, with 7 bases between them. The CDR3 has 10 residues. This chain's CDR3 is CSALEETQYF. CDR3 bases: TGCAGTGCCCTCGAGGAGACCCAGTACTTC.

The rearrangement links TRBV4-1 to TRBJ2-7, with a weak D call TRBD1 (6 bases). CDR1 and CDR2 from the germline V gene are MGHRA and YSYEKL. The CDR3 contains 15 residues. V lost 6 bases and J 5 bases, leaving 20 bases between the germline ends. Written as DNA, the CDR3 is TGCGCCAGCAGTCGAAGAGTCCAGGGGATCCACGAGCAGTACTTC. Encoded protein: CASSRRVQGIHEQYF.

This clone was recorded only once. CDR3 protein: CASTESGRLNTEAFF. The CDR3 DNA sequence: TGTGCCAGCACAGAATCGGGAAGGTTGAACACTGAAGCTTTCTTT. The chain recombines TRBV2 with TRBJ1-1; no firm D call. Trimming pared 7 bases from V and 0 bases from J, leaving 15 bases between. CDR3 length: 15 residues. Germline values: CDR1 SNHLY, CDR2 FYNNEI.

The chain couples TRBV2 to TRBJ2-5, with TRBD2 matching 7 bases. This CDR3 contains 15 residues. CDR1 and CDR2 (germline): SNHLY, FYNNEI. The J segment lost 1 base and the V segment lost 5 bases, leaving 7 bases of the junction unmatched. CDR3 DNA sequence: TGTGCCAGCAGTACCGAGGGACTACTCCAAGAGACCCAGTACTTC. Encoded protein: CASSTEGLLQETQYF.

This clone was recorded once. The chain has TRBV5-1 and TRBJ1-1, with D maybe TRBD1 (5 bases). With 4 bases removed from V and 4 bases from J, the gap between germline ends came to 14 bases. The CDR3 loop spans 14 amino acids. Germline CDR1 is SGHRS and CDR2 is YFSETQ. The CDR3 nucleotides are TGCGCCAGCAGCGGGGGGATCCCAGGCACTGAAGCTTTCTTT. It specifies CASSGGIPGTEAFF.

The chain couples TRBV6-5 to TRBJ1-1, with TRBD1 identical over 8 bases. The length of the CDR3 is 14 residues. The V segment lost 4 bases and the J segment 1 base; nucleotides outside the gene matches: 2. Germline V gene data show CDR1 as MNHEY and CDR2 as SVGAGI. The DNA of the CDR3 is TGTGCCAGCAGTTGGACAGGGCCGAACACTGAAGCTTTCTTT. Translated, it gives CASSWTGPNTEAFF.

The chain is built from TRBV19 and TRBJ2-2, with unresolved D. V gave up 1 base and J gave up 1 base, with 4 bases separating them. The CDR3 is 14 amino acids. Germline values: CDR1 LNHDA, CDR2 SQIVND (reference sequence). The DNA for the CDR3 is TGTGCCAGTAGTATAGCGGGGAACACCGGGGAGCTGTTTTTT. It is translated as CASSIAGNTGELFF.

CDR3 in DNA: TGCGCCAGCAGCCGATTACAGGGGACGAACACTGAAGCTTTCTTT. Amino acid sequence: CASSRLQGTNTEAFF. The chain combines TRBV5-1 with TRBJ1-1, with 7 positions matching TRBD1. V gave up 4 bases and J gave up 1 base; unmatched junction bases: 7. Germline values: CDR1 SGHRS, CDR2 YFSETQ. The CDR3 runs to 15 residues.

The V call is TRBV19, the J call TRBJ1-1; no clear D gene. The CDR3 extends over 16 amino acids. The germline V gene has CDR1 LNHDA and CDR2 SQIVND (reference sequence). V dropped 2 bases and J dropped 1 base, with 14 bases sitting between them. DNA for the CDR3: TGTGCCAGTAGTATAACGTGGCTCACGGGGAACACTGAAGCTTTCTTT. Translating gives CASSITWLTGNTEAFF.